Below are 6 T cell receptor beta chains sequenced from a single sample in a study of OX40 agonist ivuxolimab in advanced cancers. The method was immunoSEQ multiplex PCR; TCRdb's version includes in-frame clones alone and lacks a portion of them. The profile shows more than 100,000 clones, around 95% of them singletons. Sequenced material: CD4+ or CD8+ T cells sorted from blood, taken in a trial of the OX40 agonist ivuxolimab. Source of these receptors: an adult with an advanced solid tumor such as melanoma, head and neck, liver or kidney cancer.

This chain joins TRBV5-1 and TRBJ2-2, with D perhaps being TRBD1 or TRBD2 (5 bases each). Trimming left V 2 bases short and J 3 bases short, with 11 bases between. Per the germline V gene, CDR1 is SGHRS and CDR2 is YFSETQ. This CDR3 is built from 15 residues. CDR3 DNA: TGCGCCAGCAGCTTCTCAGGGAGCGACACCGGGGAGCTGTTTTTT. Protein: CASSFSGSDTGELFF.

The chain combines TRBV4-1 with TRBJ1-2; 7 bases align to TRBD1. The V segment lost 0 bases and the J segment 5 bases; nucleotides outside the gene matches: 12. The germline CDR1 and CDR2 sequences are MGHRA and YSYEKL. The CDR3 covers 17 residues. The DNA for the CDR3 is TGCGCCAGCAGCCAAGATTCCGCTCGACAGGGAAGTTATGGCTACACCTTC. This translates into CASSQDSARQGSYGYTF.

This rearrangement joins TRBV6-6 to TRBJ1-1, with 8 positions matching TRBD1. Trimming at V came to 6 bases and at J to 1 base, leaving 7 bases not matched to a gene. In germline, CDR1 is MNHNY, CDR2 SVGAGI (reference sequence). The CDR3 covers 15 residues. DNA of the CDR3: TGTGCCAGCAGAGATACAGGGGGGAGGAACACTGAAGCTTTCTTT. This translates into CASRDTGGRNTEAFF.

The CDR3 loop reads CASSLLRALSTEAFF. For the CDR3, the DNA is TGTGCCAGCAGCTTGTTGCGGGCGCTGAGCACTGAAGCTTTCTTT. V gene TRBV7-9 combines with J gene TRBJ1-1; D is ambiguous. V gave up 3 bases and J gave up 4 bases, with 15 bases separating them. Germline V gene sequence: CDR1 SEHNR, CDR2 FQNEAQ (reference sequence). The CDR3 is 15 amino acids.

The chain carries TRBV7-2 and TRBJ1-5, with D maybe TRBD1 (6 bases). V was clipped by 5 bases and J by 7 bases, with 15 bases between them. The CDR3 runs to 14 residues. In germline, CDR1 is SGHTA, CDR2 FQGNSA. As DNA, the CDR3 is TGTGCCAGCAGCCCAGGGGCGGTTCAGCAGCCCCAGCATTTT. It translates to CASSPGAVQQPQHF. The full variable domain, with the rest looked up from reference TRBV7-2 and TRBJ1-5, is GAGVSQSPSNKVTEKGKDVELRCDPISGHTALYWYRQSLGQGLEFLIYFQGNSAPDKSGLPSDRFSAERTGGSVSTLTIQRTQQEDSAVYLCASSPGAVQQPQHFGDGTRLSIL.

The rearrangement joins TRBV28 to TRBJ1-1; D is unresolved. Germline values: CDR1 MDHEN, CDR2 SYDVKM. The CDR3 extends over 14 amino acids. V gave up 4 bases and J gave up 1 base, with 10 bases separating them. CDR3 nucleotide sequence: TGTGCCAGCAGTTGGGGTACTAGGAACACTGAAGCTTTCTTT. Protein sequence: CASSWGTRNTEAFF.